Sequencing of this T cell receptor (beta chain) was carried out in a study of T cell responses to AZD1222 COVID-19 vaccine. Study-wide context: Analyses pooled second doses at about 4 or about 12 weeks. Broader study findings: The study identified only five or six AZD1222 recipients as seropositive at baseline. Spike as a whole was targeted by vaccine-associated CD4 TCRs, dominant at 160-218 and 743-854. Donors were chiefly white British, with a greater number of females, and clonal diversity was perhaps underestimated.

Sequencing was performed with immunoSEQ multiplex PCR; in TCRdb, only in-frame clones are kept and a portion is missing. The sample carries 80,000 to 90,000 clones, 90% recorded once. CDR1 and CDR2 (germline): SGHDN, FVKESK. The trim removed 5 bases at V and 3 bases at J, leaving 9 bases unmatched. The CDR3 has 16 residues. In its sample, this clone was seen once. Its antigen remains unknown. The sequencing used peripheral blood, collected on day 0 of AZD1222 vaccination. This receptor was obtained from an adult in good health. V and J are TRBV14 and TRBJ2-1; 8 nucleotides line up with TRBD1. DNA of the CDR3: TGTGCCAGCAGCGTTTGGACAGGGTCCATCTACAATGAGCAGTTCTTC. This translates into CASSVWTGSIYNEQFF. The variable domain in full, with the rest retrieved from reference TRBV14 and TRBJ2-1, is EAGVTQFPSHSVIEKGQTVTLRCDPISGHDNLYWYRRVMGKEIKFLLHFVKESKQDESGMPNNRFLAERTGGTYSTLKVQPAELEDSGVYFCASSVWTGSIYNEQFFGPGTRLTVL.